The 25 T cell receptor beta chains presented below share a single source sample, sequenced in a study of regulatory T cells. The PCR used 52 TRBV and 13 TRBJ primers. Sequenced by immunoSEQ multiplex PCR; TCRdb stores in-frame clones only, minus some. The profile shows about 5,800 clones, under 85% of them singletons. Source material: CD8+ T cells sorted from blood. These receptor sequences come from a child aged 5 to 17 with CD3G deficiency.

This clone has a handful of counts. The genes are TRBV6-1 and TRBJ2-2; unclear D gene. V lost 7 bases, J lost 1 base, and 10 bases lay in between. The CDR3 extends over 14 amino acids. Germline CDR1 reads MNHNS; CDR2 reads SASEGT. CDR3 region: CASTPDWNTGELFF. The CDR3 nucleotides are TGTGCCAGCACCCCAGACTGGAACACCGGGGAGCTGTTTTTT.

This clone was counted between two and nine times. The chain joins TRBV30 to TRBJ2-3; 10 nucleotides agree with TRBD2. Germline V CDR1 and CDR2: GTSNPN, SVGIG (reference sequence). The CDR3 is 12 amino acids. The J segment lost 12 bases and the V segment lost 1 base, leaving 4 bases of the junction unmatched. Written as DNA, the CDR3 is TGTGCCTGGAGTGCTGGACTAGCGGAACAGTATTTT. Translated, it gives CAWSAGLAEQYF. Full variable domain (rest looked up from reference TRBV30 and TRBJ2-3): SQTIHQWPATLVQPVGSPLSLECTVEGTSNPNLYWYRQAAGRGLQLLFYSVGIGQISSEVPQNLSASRPQDRQFILSSKKLLLSDSGFYLCAWSAGLAEQYFGPGTRLTVL.

The V gene is TRBV4-1, the J gene TRBJ2-1; D is ambiguous. Germline assignment: CDR1 MGHRA and CDR2 YSYEKL. V was clipped by 2 bases and J by 8 bases, with 10 bases between them. The CDR3 is made up of 13 amino acids. CDR3 sequence reads: CASSQQPNYEQFF. The DNA of the CDR3 is TGCGCCAGCAGCCAACAGCCTAACTATGAGCAGTTCTTC.

This chain links TRBV19 with TRBJ2-6, with D unresolved. V gave up 3 bases and J gave up 0 bases, with 6 bases separating them. The V gene's germline CDR1 is LNHDA and CDR2 SQIVND (reference sequence). The CDR3 covers 15 residues. The chain's CDR3 is CASSIGHSGANVLTF. Here the CDR3 DNA reads TGTGCCAGTAGTATTGGGCACTCTGGGGCCAACGTCCTGACTTTC.

The chain carries TRBV7-8 and TRBJ2-1, with D perhaps given as TRBD1 or TRBD2 (5 bases each). Trimming removed 1 base at V and 4 bases at J, with 14 bases between. This CDR3 spans 16 amino acids. Germline V gene data show CDR1 as SGHVS and CDR2 as FQNEAQ. This chain's CDR3 is CASSLGGIGEYNEQFF. The CDR3 DNA sequence: TGTGCCAGCAGCTTAGGGGGGATTGGGGAATACAATGAGCAGTTCTTC. Full variable domain (missing parts from reference TRBV7-8 and TRBJ2-1): GAGVSQSPRYKVAKRGQDVALRCDPISGHVSLFWYQQALGQGPEFLTYFQNEAQLDKSGLPSDRFFAERPEGSVSTLKIQRTQQEDSAVYLCASSLGGIGEYNEQFFGPGTRLTVL.

Notes on this clone: The junction departs from the called germline gene at one end, perhaps through a read error. The sample carries other DNA sequences with the same CDR3. Written as DNA, the CDR3 is TGCGCCAGCAGCTCCGGGACAGGGATATCCTATGAGCAGTACTTC. This codes for CASSSGTGISYEQYF. This chain connects TRBV5-1 to TRBJ2-7; 9 bases agree with TRBD1. The CDR3 contains 15 residues. Germline CDR1 and CDR2: SGHRS and YFSETQ.

This chain joins TRBV27 and TRBJ2-1; no clear D. V was shortened by 3 bases and J by 5 bases, with 5 bases between the two germline ends. The CDR3 has 12 amino acids. Per germline, CDR1 MNHEY and CDR2 SMNVEV (reference sequence). The CDR3 coding sequence is TGTGCCAGCAGTTTGCCGCACAATGAGCAGTTCTTC. Its protein product is CASSLPHNEQFF.

The chain employs TRBV19 and TRBJ2-1, with 11 bases aligning to TRBD2. The trim removed 10 bases at V and 7 bases at J, leaving 12 bases unmatched. Germline V gene lookup returns CDR1 LNHDA and CDR2 SQIVND (reference sequence). The CDR3 loop spans 15 amino acids. CDR3 sequence (DNA): TGTGCCACCTCCGTAGCGGGAGGGCCGAGAAATGAGCAGTTCTTC. Translation gives CATSVAGGPRNEQFF.

This chain connects TRBV5-1 to TRBJ2-3; D gene unclear. The CDR3 has 14 residues. Germline assignment: CDR1 SGHRS and CDR2 YFSETQ. V lost 0 bases and J lost 1, with 6 bases in between. CDR3 region: CASSLEFGTDTQYF. DNA for the CDR3: TGCGCCAGCAGCTTGGAGTTTGGCACAGATACGCAGTATTTT.

This clone counts as large. This chain joins TRBV7-9 and TRBJ2-7; no firm D call. Trimming cost V 4 bases and J 2 bases, with 6 bases left between them. The length of the CDR3 is 12 residues. Germline V CDR1 and CDR2: SEHNR, FQNEAQ (reference sequence). Here the CDR3 reads CASSYSTYEQYF. The CDR3 bases are TGTGCCAGCAGCTACAGTACCTACGAGCAGTACTTC.

The rearrangement joins TRBV7-8 to TRBJ2-4; D gene uncertain. Trimming shortened V by 5 bases and J by 0 bases, and 8 bases separated the two germline ends. Looked up from germline, CDR1 is SGHVS and CDR2 is FQNEAQ. The CDR3 contains 14 residues. CDR3 amino acids: CASSPSLAKNIQYF. CDR3 nucleotides: TGTGCCAGCAGCCCGAGTTTAGCCAAAAACATTCAGTACTTC.

The gene calls are TRBV28 and TRBJ1-1; D possibly corresponds to TRBD1 (5 bases). The CDR3 sequence is 14 residues long. CDR1 MDHEN and CDR2 SYDVKM come from the germline V gene. The germline V and J ends were trimmed by 4 bases and 6 bases, with 15 bases remaining between them. The CDR3 loop is CASSSLWTQPEAFF. In DNA, the CDR3 is TGTGCCAGCAGTTCGCTCTGGACACAACCTGAAGCTTTCTTT.

The rearrangement links TRBV7-9 to TRBJ1-4; D remains ambiguous. V lost 1 base and J lost 3, with 3 bases in between. CDR3 size: 13 residues. Germline CDR1 reads SEHNR; CDR2 reads FQNEAQ (reference sequence). Here the CDR3 DNA reads TGTGCCAGCAGCTTAGAGGCTAATGAAAAACTGTTTTTT. This translates into CASSLEANEKLFF.

The J gene is TRBJ2-1, the V gene TRBV7-9, with 8 bases fitting TRBD2. V was pared by 2 bases and J by 2 bases, with 14 bases of the junction left unmatched. The CDR3 contains 19 residues. Germline V gene data show CDR1 as SEHNR and CDR2 as FQNEAQ (reference sequence). As DNA, the CDR3 is TGTGCCAGCAGCTTATTTCCCCCGGTAGCGGGACGGCCCTACAATGAGCAGTTCTTC. It codes for CASSLFPPVAGRPYNEQFF.

The V gene is TRBV5-1, the J gene TRBJ1-1; tentatively, D is TRBD1 (5 bases). The V gene lost 3 bases and the J gene lost 4 bases, with 10 bases spanning the gap. Germline V CDR1 and CDR2: SGHRS, YFSETQ. The CDR3 is 13 amino acids. CDR3 bases: TGCGCCAGCAGCTCGGGGGTTGCCACTGAAGCTTTCTTT. This translates into CASSSGVATEAFF.

The chain joins TRBV13 to TRBJ2-1; 7 nucleotides agree with TRBD2. The junction had 7 bases not matched to a gene; V was cut back by 2 bases and J by 6 bases. The CDR3 totals 15 residues. The germline gives CDR1 PRHDT, CDR2 FYEKMQ (reference sequence). CDR3 DNA sequence: TGTGCCAGCAGCTTATGGGCGGGAGCGGGCAATGAGCAGTTCTTC. This encodes CASSLWAGAGNEQFF.

V gene TRBV6-1 combines with J gene TRBJ2-7; D might be TRBD2 (5 bases). The germline gives CDR1 MNHNS, CDR2 SASEGT. The V and J ends lost 2 bases and 0 bases respectively, with 14 bases between them. The CDR3 consists of 16 residues. The CDR3 loop reads CASSESLGGTSYEQYF. CDR3 in DNA: TGTGCCAGCAGTGAAAGTCTAGGAGGCACCTCCTACGAGCAGTACTTC.

The V call is TRBV6-1, the J call TRBJ1-1, with D unresolved. The CDR3 sequence is 13 residues long. Per the germline V gene, CDR1 is MNHNS and CDR2 is SASEGT. The ends were cut back, 3 bases at V and 9 bases at J, with 14 bases in the middle. The DNA of the CDR3 is TGTGCCAGCAGTGATCCGGCCAGAGATCAAGCTTTCTTT. The encoded protein is CASSDPARDQAFF.

The table lists this clone with a few counts. The chain couples TRBV18 to TRBJ2-7; D is perhaps TRBD1 or TRBD2 (6 bases each). The CDR3 spans 12 residues. V lost 3 bases to trimming and J lost 6 bases, with 9 bases between them. Per the germline V gene, CDR1 is KGHSH and CDR2 is LQKENI. Written as DNA, the CDR3 is TGTGCCAGCTCACCTGGAGGGGGCGAGCAGTACTTC. Translated: CASSPGGGEQYF.

V usage is TRBV5-1 and J usage is TRBJ2-5; D remains ambiguous. The J call is doubtful: the DNA matches TRBJ2-7 better. Germline values: CDR1 SGHRS, CDR2 YFSETQ. The CDR3 loop spans 14 amino acids. The CDR3 protein is CASSYNGLQSEQYF. The CDR3 DNA reads as TGCGCCAGCAGCTATAACGGTCTACAGAGCGAGCAGTACTTC.

The rearrangement joins TRBV19 to TRBJ2-1, with D tentatively TRBD1 (5 bases). CDR1 is LNHDA, CDR2 SQIVND, per germline (reference sequence). The CDR3 totals 15 residues. V shed 1 base and J shed 7 bases, with 14 bases lying between them. CDR3 DNA: TGTGCCAGTAGTATAGGCCAGGGCGGAGAGAATGAGCAGTTCTTC. Protein sequence: CASSIGQGGENEQFF.

The CDR3 DNA is TGTGCCAGCAGCTTGGGCCTCAGGGAAACTGAAGCTTTCTTT. Its translation is CASSLGLRETEAFF. This rearrangement joins TRBV13 to TRBJ1-1; perhaps TRBD1 as D (5 bases). The CDR3 covers 14 residues. The ends were cut back, 3 bases at V and 5 bases at J, with 13 bases in the middle. CDR1 and CDR2 (germline): PRHDT, FYEKMQ (reference sequence).

The rearrangement uses TRBV28 and TRBJ2-1; the match to TRBD2 covers 14 bases. The CDR3 is 16 amino acids. Trimming took 1 base from V and 6 from J; bases not matched to a gene: 2. Germline lookup yields CDR1 MDHEN and CDR2 SYDVKM. The CDR3: CASSLSGTSGSNEQFF. CDR3 in DNA: TGTGCCAGCAGTTTATCCGGGACTAGCGGGAGCAATGAGCAGTTCTTC.

The chain combines TRBV7-6 with TRBJ2-2; D uncertain. V shed 1 base and J shed 7 bases, with 7 bases lying between them. The CDR3 covers 13 residues. Per the germline V gene, CDR1 is SGHVS and CDR2 is FNYEAQ. Here the CDR3 DNA reads TGTGCCAGCAGCTTAGAGACCAGCGGGGAGCTGTTTTTT. Protein: CASSLETSGELFF.

The rearrangement links TRBV5-1 to TRBJ2-2; D is perhaps TRBD2 (5 bases). The V end lost 4 bases, the J end lost 6 bases, and 10 bases lay between the germline ends. This CDR3 has 13 residues. Per germline, CDR1 SGHRS and CDR2 YFSETQ. The DNA of the CDR3 is TGCGCCAGCAGCACTGGACTTTCCGGGGAGCTGTTTTTT. It specifies CASSTGLSGELFF.